This T cell receptor beta chain was observed in a study of T cell responses to AZD1222 COVID-19 vaccine. The CDR3 sequence is 11 residues long. Trimming shortened V by 9 bases and J by 13 bases, and 18 bases separated the two germline ends. Concerning this clone: The antigen remains undetermined.

Overall study findings and caveats: As reported, nearly half of all spike-specific TCRs target variant regions that are unmutated. Across the whole spike, CD4 TCRs peaked at regions 160-218 and 743-854. It should be noted that donors were predominantly white British and more often female, and clonal diversity was possibly underestimated. Spike-specific TCR breadth and depth rose after two AZD1222 doses.

The method was immunoSEQ multiplex PCR; TCRdb's version includes in-frame clones alone and lacks a portion of them. The table has 130,000 to 150,000 clones, approximately 92% seen once; the top ten hold about 1.5%. This material consisted of peripheral blood, taken on day 0 of AZD1222 vaccination. This TCR was sampled from an adult in good health. The V call is TRBV12-3 or TRBV12-4, the J call TRBJ2-5; either TRBD1 or TRBD2 may fit D (5 bases each). The CDR3 loop reads CASSYRDRRYF. The CDR3 DNA reads as TGTGCCAGTAGCTATCGGGACCGCCGGTACTTC.